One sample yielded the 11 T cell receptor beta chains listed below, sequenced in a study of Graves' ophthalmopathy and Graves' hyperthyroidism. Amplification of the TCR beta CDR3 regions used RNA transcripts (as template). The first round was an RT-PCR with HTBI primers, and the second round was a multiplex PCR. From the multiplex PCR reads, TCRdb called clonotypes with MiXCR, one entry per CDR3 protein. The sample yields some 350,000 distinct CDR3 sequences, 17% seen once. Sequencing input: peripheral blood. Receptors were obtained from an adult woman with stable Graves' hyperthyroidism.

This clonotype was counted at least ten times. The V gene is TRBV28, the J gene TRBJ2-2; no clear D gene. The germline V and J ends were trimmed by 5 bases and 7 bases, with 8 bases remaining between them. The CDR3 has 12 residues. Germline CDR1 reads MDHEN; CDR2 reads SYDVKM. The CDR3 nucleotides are TGTGCCAGCAGTCCTAAATTCGGGGAGCTGTTTTTT. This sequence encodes CASSPKFGELFF.

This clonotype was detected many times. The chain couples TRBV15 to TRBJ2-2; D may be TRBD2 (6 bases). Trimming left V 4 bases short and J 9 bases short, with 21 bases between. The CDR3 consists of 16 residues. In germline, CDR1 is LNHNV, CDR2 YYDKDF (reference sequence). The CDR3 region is CATSKKGFSRGRELFF. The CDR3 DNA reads TGTGCCACCAGCAAAAAGGGATTCTCACGCGGGAGGGAGCTGTTTTTT.

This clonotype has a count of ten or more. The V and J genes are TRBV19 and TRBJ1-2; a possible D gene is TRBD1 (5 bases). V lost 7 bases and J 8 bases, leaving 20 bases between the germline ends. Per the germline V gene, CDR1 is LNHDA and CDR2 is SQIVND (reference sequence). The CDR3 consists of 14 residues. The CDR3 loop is CASTEEGRPPGYTF. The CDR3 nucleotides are TGTGCCAGTACCGAGGAGGGACGGCCTCCCGGCTACACCTTC.

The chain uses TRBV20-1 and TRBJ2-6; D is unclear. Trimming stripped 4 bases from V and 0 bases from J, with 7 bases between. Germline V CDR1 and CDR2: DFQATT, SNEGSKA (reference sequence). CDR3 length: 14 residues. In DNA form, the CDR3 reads TGCAGTGCTATCCAGGTCTCTGGGGCCAACGTCCTGACTTTC. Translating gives CSAIQVSGANVLTF.

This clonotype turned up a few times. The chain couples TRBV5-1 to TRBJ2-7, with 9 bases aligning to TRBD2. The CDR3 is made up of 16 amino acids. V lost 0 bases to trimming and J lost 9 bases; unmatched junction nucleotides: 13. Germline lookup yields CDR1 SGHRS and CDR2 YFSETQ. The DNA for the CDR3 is TGCGCCAGCAGCTTGGAGGATCTGGCTAGCGGGATTAGGCAGTACTTC. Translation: CASSLEDLASGIRQYF.

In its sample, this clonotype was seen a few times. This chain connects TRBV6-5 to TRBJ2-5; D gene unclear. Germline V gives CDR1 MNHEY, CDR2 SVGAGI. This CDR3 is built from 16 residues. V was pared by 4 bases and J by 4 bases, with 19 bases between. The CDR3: CASSLGITLYRETQYF. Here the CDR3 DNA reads TGTGCCAGCAGTTTGGGGATAACCCTCTATCGAGAGACCCAGTACTTC.

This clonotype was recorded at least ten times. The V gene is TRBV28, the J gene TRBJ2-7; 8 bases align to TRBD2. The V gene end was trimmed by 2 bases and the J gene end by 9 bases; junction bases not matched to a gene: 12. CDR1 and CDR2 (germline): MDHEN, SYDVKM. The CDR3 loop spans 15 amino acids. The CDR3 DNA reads TGTGCCAGCAGTTTAAGCGGGAGCGGTCCCCGGGGGCAGTACTTC. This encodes CASSLSGSGPRGQYF.

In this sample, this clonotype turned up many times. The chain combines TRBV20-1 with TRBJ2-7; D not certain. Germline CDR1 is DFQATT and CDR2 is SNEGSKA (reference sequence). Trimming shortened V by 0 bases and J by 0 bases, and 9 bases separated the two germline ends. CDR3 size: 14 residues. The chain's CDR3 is CSARDFGNSYEQYF. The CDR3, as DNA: TGCAGTGCTAGAGATTTCGGAAACTCCTACGAGCAGTACTTC.

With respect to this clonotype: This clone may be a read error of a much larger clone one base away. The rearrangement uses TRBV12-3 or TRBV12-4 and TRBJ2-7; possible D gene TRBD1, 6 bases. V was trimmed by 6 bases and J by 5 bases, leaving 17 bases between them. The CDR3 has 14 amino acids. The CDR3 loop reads CASRSSRDNHEQYF. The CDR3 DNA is TGTGCCAGCAGGTCCTCCCGGGACAACCACGAGCAGTACTTC.

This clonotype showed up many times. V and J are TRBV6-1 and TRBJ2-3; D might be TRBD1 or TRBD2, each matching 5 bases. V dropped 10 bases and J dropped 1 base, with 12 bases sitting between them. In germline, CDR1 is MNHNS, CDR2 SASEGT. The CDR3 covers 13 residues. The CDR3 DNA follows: TGTGCCACCAGGGAGTTCGGCACAGATACGCAGTATTTT. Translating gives CATREFGTDTQYF.

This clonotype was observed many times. The CDR3 region has the DNA TGTGCCAGCAGCTTAGCGGAATACGAGCAGTACTTC. Its translation is CASSLAEYEQYF. V is TRBV11-2 and J is TRBJ2-7; unclear D gene. Germline V gene sequence: CDR1 SGHAT, CDR2 FQNNGV. With 1 base removed from V and 4 bases from J, the gap between germline ends came to 5 bases. CDR3 length: 12 residues.